This T cell receptor beta chain appears in the sequencing data of a study of cytomegalovirus exposure and HLA in healthy donors. Background on the study: Across some 400 genotyped donors, around 80% landed in the Caucasian-associated ancestry cluster. Findings of the study overall: Upon later analysis, HLA-associated TCR beta chains proved more clonally expanded than other, equally common chains. As a later analysis revealed, the rate of TCR association differed by HLA locus, with DRB1 most and HLA-C fewest.

This clone appeared a single time. Its antigen is unidentified. Amplification used 60 Vbeta primers and 13 Jbeta primers. Using immunoSEQ multiplex PCR, the repertoire was profiled, and TCRdb retains in-frame clones only, with some absent. Of around 150,000 clones listed, 77% are singletons. Between the trimmed V and J ends, which lost 7 bases and 1 base, there was a span of 13 bases. Germline V gene lookup returns CDR1 SNHLY and CDR2 FYNNEI. The CDR3 length is 15 residues. The chain uses TRBV2 and TRBJ2-2, with D perhaps matching TRBD1 (5 bases). The receptor was derived from a male donor in good health and CMV-seropositive. Sequenced sample: PBMCs. As DNA, the CDR3 is TGTGCCAGCAAAGAGAGCCAGGGGAACACCGGGGAGCTGTTTTTT. Translated: CASKESQGNTGELFF.